The 26 T cell receptor beta chains presented below share a single source sample, sequenced in a study of blood T cell repertoires in COVID-19. Profiled with immunoSEQ multiplex PCR; TCRdb holds only in-frame clones, not every one. The data contain around 99,000 clones, about 87% of them singletons. The sample consisted of peripheral blood. The receptor set was obtained from a woman aged 50 to 65 with acute or convalescent COVID-19.

The chain uses TRBV7-3 and TRBJ2-1; D gene unclear. V was shortened by 0 bases and J by 5 bases, with 8 bases between the two germline ends. There are 14 residues in the CDR3. Per the germline V gene, CDR1 is SGHTA and CDR2 is FQGTGA. DNA for the CDR3: TGTGCCAGCAGCTTAACAAGAGAGGACAATGAGCAGTTCTTC. This gives the protein CASSLTREDNEQFF.

Only a few counts were recorded for this clone. The CDR3 loop is CASSTPTSGGIDTQYF. In nucleotides, the CDR3 is TGTGCCAGCTCCACCCCAACTAGCGGGGGGATAGATACGCAGTATTTT. The rearrangement links TRBV9 to TRBJ2-3; 12 bases line up with TRBD2. V was clipped by 7 bases and J by 5 bases; unmatched bases: 11. The CDR3 extends over 16 amino acids. Germline CDR1 and CDR2: SGDLS and YYNGEE.

The genes are TRBV5-1 and TRBJ1-1; D gene ambiguous. The CDR3 loop spans 15 amino acids. V lost 0 bases and J 4 bases, leaving 13 bases between the germline ends. In germline, CDR1 is SGHRS, CDR2 YFSETQ. CDR3 amino acids: CASSLASGGFTEAFF. In DNA form, the CDR3 reads TGCGCCAGCAGCTTGGCCTCAGGAGGCTTCACTGAAGCTTTCTTT.

V is TRBV9 and J is TRBJ1-1; the D gene is possibly TRBD1 (6 bases). Deletions cut 2 bases from V and 1 base from J, with 12 bases between. The CDR3 runs to 15 residues. CDR1 is SGDLS and CDR2 is YYNGEE in the germline V gene. CDR3 nucleotides: TGTGCCAGCAGCGTTCAGCCGGGACAGAACACTGAAGCTTTCTTT. Protein sequence: CASSVQPGQNTEAFF. The whole variable domain, remainder taken from reference TRBV9 and TRBJ1-1, is DSGVTQTPKHLITATGQRVTLRCSPRSGDLSVYWYQQSLDQGLQFLIQYYNGEERAKGNILERFSAQQFPDLHSELNLSSLELGDSALYFCASSVQPGQNTEAFFGQGTRLTVV.

The chain couples TRBV5-1 to TRBJ2-5; D possibly corresponds to TRBD1 (6 bases). The CDR3 is 15 residues long. V dropped 9 bases and J dropped 1 base, with 19 bases sitting between them. Germline CDR1 is SGHRS and CDR2 is YFSETQ. The CDR3 DNA follows: TGCGCCACCACACCTGCGACAGGTCCCCAAGAGACCCAGTACTTC. Translated, it gives CATTPATGPQETQYF.

The sample holds a few counts of this clone. The chain has TRBV6-5 and TRBJ2-2; D not certain. The CDR3 length is 13 residues. Germline V lookup: CDR1 MNHEY, CDR2 SVGAGI. V was pared by 4 bases and J by 6 bases, with 9 bases between. The CDR3 bases are TGTGCCAGCAGTTTGGAGCGACCCGGGGAGCTGTTTTTT. It encodes CASSLERPGELFF.

The CDR3 DNA reads TGTGCCAGTAGTATCCACAGGGGACGTTCCTACGAGCAGTACTTC. This translates into CASSIHRGRSYEQYF. The chain carries TRBV19 and TRBJ2-7, with 7 nucleotides matching TRBD1. Germline values: CDR1 LNHDA, CDR2 SQIVND (reference sequence). The CDR3 extends over 15 amino acids. V dropped 3 bases and J dropped 1; count of bases not matched to a gene: 6.

The rearrangement joins TRBV2 to TRBJ2-7; no reliable D call. The length of the CDR3 is 16 residues. V shed 8 bases and J shed 0 bases, with 20 bases lying between them. Per the germline V gene, CDR1 is SNHLY and CDR2 is FYNNEI. CDR3 nucleotides: TGTGCCAGCCATATTGGCGCGACTCGGAGCTCCTACGAGCAGTACTTC. This encodes CASHIGATRSSYEQYF.

This clone is a singleton in its sample. This chain joins TRBV2 and TRBJ2-1; 13 bases line up with TRBD2. With 6 bases clipped from V and 6 bases from J, the junction kept 2 bases outside the gene matches. The germline V gene has CDR1 SNHLY and CDR2 FYNNEI. The CDR3 length is 14 residues. CDR3 protein: CASRGTSGANEQFF. DNA of the CDR3: TGTGCCAGCAGGGGGACTAGCGGGGCCAATGAGCAGTTCTTC.

This clone was observed once. The chain uses TRBV30 and TRBJ2-2, with D maybe TRBD2 (6 bases). Looked up from germline, CDR1 is GTSNPN and CDR2 is SVGIG (reference sequence). Trimming removed 7 bases at V and 3 bases at J, with 18 bases between. This CDR3 spans 15 amino acids. The CDR3 bases are TGTGCCTCCTCTCCTGGAGGCGGGGACACCGGGGAGCTGTTTTTT. This encodes CASSPGGGDTGELFF.

This rearrangement joins TRBV25-1 to TRBJ1-1; D unresolved. The ends were cut back, 6 bases at V and 2 bases at J, with 4 bases in the middle. The CDR3 length is 11 residues. CDR1 is MGHDK, CDR2 SYGVNS, per germline. CDR3 in amino acids: CASSRNTEAFF. The CDR3 DNA sequence: TGTGCCAGCAGCCGTAACACTGAAGCTTTCTTT.

The V and J genes are TRBV2 and TRBJ2-1; D is possibly TRBD2 (5 bases). Trimming cost V 6 bases and J 5 bases, with 17 bases left between them. The CDR3 covers 15 residues. CDR1 is SNHLY, CDR2 FYNNEI, per germline. This CDR3 reads CASSGELAKNNEQFF. The DNA of the CDR3 is TGTGCCAGCAGCGGGGAGTTGGCAAAGAACAATGAGCAGTTCTTC.

V gene TRBV5-1 combines with J gene TRBJ1-1; 7 bases are shared with TRBD1. The germline V gene has CDR1 SGHRS and CDR2 YFSETQ. The ends lost 3 bases at V and 0 bases at J; junction bases unmatched: 5. CDR3 length equals 15 residues. CDR3 region: CASSSDGTVNTEAFF. The CDR3, as DNA: TGCGCCAGCAGCTCGGATGGGACAGTGAACACTGAAGCTTTCTTT.

J is TRBJ1-2 and V is TRBV5-1; D is ambiguous. Germline CDR1 SGHRS, CDR2 YFSETQ. V was pared by 1 base and J by 4 bases, with 14 bases between. The CDR3 is 15 residues long. The CDR3 sequence is CASSLTEPAVYGYTF. In nucleotides, the CDR3 is TGCGCCAGCAGCTTGACAGAGCCCGCCGTCTATGGCTACACCTTC.

The chain couples TRBV15 to TRBJ1-1; D gene unclear. This CDR3 is built from 14 residues. The germline CDR1 and CDR2 sequences are LNHNV and YYDKDF (reference sequence). V lost 1 base and J 0 bases, leaving 6 bases between the germline ends. The CDR3 spells CATSRGPMNTEAFF. The CDR3 region has the DNA TGTGCCACCAGCAGAGGGCCCATGAACACTGAAGCTTTCTTT.

In its sample, this clone was seen a few times. The sample holds other DNA sequences that translate to the same CDR3. V and J are TRBV11-2 and TRBJ1-6; TRBD1 matches 11 bases. J gave up 10 bases and V 5 bases, and 4 bases lay outside the gene matches. In germline, CDR1 is SGHAT, CDR2 FQNNGV. The CDR3 consists of 14 residues. This chain's CDR3 is CASSLRTGGSPLHF. In DNA form, the CDR3 reads TGTGCCAGCAGCCTCCGGACAGGGGGCTCACCCCTCCACTTT.

The rearrangement uses TRBV5-1 and TRBJ2-3; maybe TRBD2 (6 bases). Germline CDR1 reads SGHRS; CDR2 reads YFSETQ. V dropped 1 base and J dropped 4 bases, with 10 bases sitting between them. The CDR3 has 14 residues. The CDR3 nucleotides are TGCGCCAGCAGCTTGAATCTAGCGTCAGATACGCAGTATTTT. As protein: CASSLNLASDTQYF.

V usage is TRBV23-1 and J usage is TRBJ1-1; TRBD1 matches at 8 bases. TRBV23-1 has ORF status, its function being uncertain. The CDR3 is made up of 18 amino acids. V shed 0 bases and J 5 bases; nucleotides not matched to a gene: 14. CDR3 coding DNA: TGCGCCAGCAGTCAATCAAATTGGGTCTGCAGGGGGCGGACTGAAGCTTTCTTT. It specifies CASSQSNWVCRGRTEAFF.

The chain joins TRBV7-3 to TRBJ1-1; a weak D match, TRBD1 (6 bases). Germline V CDR1 and CDR2: SGHTA, FQGTGA. CDR3 length equals 14 residues. The V and J ends lost 2 bases and 6 bases respectively, with 13 bases between them. The CDR3 loop is CASSLGRGAAEAFF. CDR3 DNA sequence: TGTGCCAGCAGCTTAGGACGGGGGGCGGCTGAAGCTTTCTTT.

The J gene is TRBJ2-7, the V gene TRBV10-2; TRBD2 agrees at 13 bases. The CDR3 runs to 15 residues. Germline CDR1 reads WSHSY; CDR2 reads SAAADI. The V and J ends lost 8 bases and 4 bases, in that order; junction bases with no gene match: 8. CDR3 DNA sequence: TGCGCCAGCCTAAGGACTAGCGGGGGACCATACGAGCAGTACTTC. Its translation: CASLRTSGGPYEQYF.

This chain joins TRBV5-6 and TRBJ2-7, with TRBD1 matching 7 bases. CDR1 SGHDT and CDR2 YYEEEE come from the germline V gene. The CDR3 sequence is 15 residues long. V was pared by 3 bases and J by 2 bases, with 8 bases of the junction left unmatched. In nucleotides, the CDR3 is TGTGCCAGCAGCTCCATTGACAGGGTACCCTACGAGCAGTACTTC. It is translated as CASSSIDRVPYEQYF.

The chain employs TRBV18 and TRBJ1-4, with D possibly matching TRBD1 (5 bases). The CDR3 runs 14 residues. Germline V gene lookup returns CDR1 KGHSH and CDR2 LQKENI. The V end lost 5 bases, the J end lost 8 bases, and 15 bases lay between the germline ends. CDR3 nucleotides: TGTGCCAGCTCATCGGCCAGGGAAGGAGAAAAACTGTTTTTT. It yields the protein CASSSAREGEKLFF.

This clone was observed once. The chain recombines TRBV4-1 with TRBJ1-2; no clear D gene. Germline CDR1 MGHRA, CDR2 YSYEKL. This CDR3 has 14 amino acids. V shed 3 bases and J shed 1 base, with 9 bases lying between them. This chain's CDR3 is CASSQITDNYGYTF. The CDR3 DNA is TGCGCCAGCAGCCAGATAACAGATAACTATGGCTACACCTTC.

V and J are TRBV7-8 and TRBJ1-1; a possible D gene is TRBD1 (5 bases). V was trimmed by 1 base and J by 1 base, leaving 7 bases between them. CDR3 length: 14 amino acids. Germline V lookup: CDR1 SGHVS, CDR2 FQNEAQ. The CDR3 nucleotides are TGTGCCAGCAGCTTAGTCGGGGGGAACACTGAAGCTTTCTTT. Amino acids: CASSLVGGNTEAFF.

The chain links TRBV6-4 to TRBJ2-7; 9 nucleotides match TRBD1. The CDR3 has 15 residues. Germline CDR1 is MRHNA and CDR2 is SNTAGT. The J segment lost 3 bases and the V segment lost 5 bases, leaving 8 bases of the junction unmatched. In DNA, the CDR3 is TGTGCCAGCAGTCTCCTACCGGGACAGGGCTACGAGCAGTACTTC. This sequence encodes CASSLLPGQGYEQYF.

This clone was observed a few times. This chain links TRBV14 with TRBJ1-2; TRBD1 might be the D (5 bases). The germline V gene has CDR1 SGHDN and CDR2 FVKESK. V lost 4 bases and J lost 12, with 15 bases in between. The length of the CDR3 is 12 residues. CDR3 sequence reads: CASSLGPGVHTF. CDR3 DNA sequence: TGTGCCAGCAGCCTGGGACCGGGGGTTCACACCTTC.